These T cell receptor beta chains were read from a single sample in a study of early stage breast cancer tumors. Sequencing was performed with immunoSEQ multiplex PCR; in TCRdb, only in-frame clones are kept and a portion is missing. The data show around 53,000 clones, around nine tenths seen once. Sequenced material: blood. These receptors were taken from a person aged 65 to 79 with breast cancer. Both conserved end residues are part of each CDR3. Fields, in order: J gene, V gene, clone size, D gene, CDR3 DNA, CDR3 protein. A D gene is named only where the DNA matches it firmly. Expanded clones are given a class, and other clones once, few, many or no size at all.

j_gene: TRBJ2-3; v_gene: TRBV6-1; abundance: -; d_gene: -; CDR3nt: TGTGCCAGCACCCCGACAGGAACCACAGATACGCAGTATTTT; CDR3aa: CASTPTGTTDTQYF
j_gene: TRBJ2-1; v_gene: TRBV2; abundance: -; d_gene: -; CDR3nt: TGTGCCAGCAGAGATCAGGGGAGGGAGTTCTTC; CDR3aa: CASRDQGREFF
j_gene: TRBJ1-4; v_gene: TRBV2; abundance: -; d_gene: TRBD1; CDR3nt: TGTGCCAGCAGTTCTTCAGGGGGCGCCAGGGAAAAACTGTTTTTT; CDR3aa: CASSSSGGAREKLFF
j_gene: TRBJ2-2; v_gene: TRBV29-1; abundance: -; d_gene: TRBD1; CDR3nt: TGCAGCGCCACACAGGGGATTAACACCGGGGAGCTGTTTTTT; CDR3aa: CSATQGINTGELFF
j_gene: TRBJ2-3; v_gene: TRBV6-4; abundance: -; d_gene: TRBD2; CDR3nt: TGTGCCAGCAAGACTAGCGGGAACACAGATACGCAGTATTTT; CDR3aa: CASKTSGNTDTQYF
j_gene: TRBJ2-7; v_gene: TRBV11-3; abundance: -; d_gene: -; CDR3nt: TGTGCCAGCAGCTTAAGTAACAGCTACGAGCAGTACTTC; CDR3aa: CASSLSNSYEQYF
j_gene: TRBJ1-6; v_gene: TRBV28; abundance: -; d_gene: TRBD1; CDR3nt: TGTGCCAGCGGATCGACAGGGATTGCCTATAATTCACCCCTCCACTTT; CDR3aa: CASGSTGIAYNSPLHF
j_gene: TRBJ1-4; v_gene: TRBV10-2; abundance: -; d_gene: -; CDR3nt: TGCGCCAGCAGCAACAGGGTCGCTGAAAAACTGTTTTTT; CDR3aa: CASSNRVAEKLFF
j_gene: TRBJ2-3; v_gene: TRBV18; abundance: -; d_gene: -; CDR3nt: TGTGCCAGCTCACCACGGAGCACCCCAACAGATACGCAGTATTTT; CDR3aa: CASSPRSTPTDTQYF
j_gene: TRBJ1-2; v_gene: TRBV6-5; abundance: -; d_gene: -; CDR3nt: TGTGCCAGCAGTACAACGGGGGGTGATGGCTACACCTTC; CDR3aa: CASSTTGGDGYTF
j_gene: TRBJ2-7; v_gene: TRBV7-2; abundance: -; d_gene: TRBD2; CDR3nt: TGTGCCAGCAGCCCGACTAGCGGGAGTTTACCCTCCTACGAGCAGTACTTC; CDR3aa: CASSPTSGSLPSYEQYF
j_gene: TRBJ2-1; v_gene: TRBV18; abundance: -; d_gene: TRBD1; CDR3nt: TGTGCCAGCTCACGACAGGGGACCTACAATGAGCAGTTCTTC; CDR3aa: CASSRQGTYNEQFF
j_gene: TRBJ2-3; v_gene: TRBV29-1; abundance: -; d_gene: TRBD2; CDR3nt: TGCAGCGTTAGGGGACTAGCGGGGGGGACAGATACGCAGTATTTT; CDR3aa: CSVRGLAGGTDTQYF
j_gene: TRBJ1-3; v_gene: TRBV5-6; abundance: -; d_gene: -; CDR3nt: TGTGCCAGCAGCTTGGGGTACAGCTACTCTGGAAACACCATATATTTT; CDR3aa: CASSLGYSYSGNTIYF
j_gene: TRBJ1-2; v_gene: TRBV10-3; abundance: -; d_gene: -; CDR3nt: TGTGCCATCAGTGGGCCGGAGGAGAATTACTATGGCTACACCTTC; CDR3aa: CAISGPEENYYGYTF
j_gene: TRBJ2-5; v_gene: TRBV25-1; abundance: -; d_gene: TRBD1; CDR3nt: TGTGCCAGCAGTGTCGACAGGGAGAAAAAGACCCAGTACTTC; CDR3aa: CASSVDREKKTQYF
j_gene: TRBJ1-3; v_gene: TRBV4-2; abundance: -; d_gene: TRBD1; CDR3nt: TGTGCCAGCAGCCCCAGGACAGGGGCTGGAAACACCATATATTTT; CDR3aa: CASSPRTGAGNTIYF
j_gene: TRBJ2-1; v_gene: TRBV19; abundance: -; d_gene: TRBD2; CDR3nt: TGTGCCAGTACCTCTAGCGGGAGCTCCTACAATGAGCAGTTCTTC; CDR3aa: CASTSSGSSYNEQFF
j_gene: TRBJ1-2; v_gene: TRBV27; abundance: -; d_gene: -; CDR3nt: TGTGCCAGCAGTTCAGGGTTCGGCGGCTACACCTTC; CDR3aa: CASSSGFGGYTF
j_gene: TRBJ1-4; v_gene: TRBV6-5; abundance: -; d_gene: TRBD1; CDR3nt: TGTGCCAGCAGTTACGTATCCGGGACAGGGCAGGAAAAACTGTTTTTT; CDR3aa: CASSYVSGTGQEKLFF
j_gene: TRBJ1-5; v_gene: TRBV6-6; abundance: -; d_gene: -; CDR3nt: TGTGCGTCGGGAGGAATTCAGCCCCAGCATTTT; CDR3aa: CASGGIQPQHF
j_gene: TRBJ1-6; v_gene: TRBV14; abundance: once; d_gene: -; CDR3nt: TGTGCCAGCAGCCGACAGAGCTTCGGTTCACCCCTCCACTTT; CDR3aa: CASSRQSFGSPLHF
j_gene: TRBJ2-5; v_gene: TRBV27; abundance: -; d_gene: -; CDR3nt: TGTGCCAGCAGTTCTTACAGGGAGCACTACCAAGAGACCCAGTACTTC; CDR3aa: CASSSYREHYQETQYF
j_gene: TRBJ1-2; v_gene: TRBV20-1; abundance: -; d_gene: -; CDR3nt: TGCAGTGCCTTCACGGGGGGCTACACCTTC; CDR3aa: CSAFTGGYTF
j_gene: TRBJ1-2; v_gene: TRBV5-6; abundance: few; d_gene: -; CDR3nt: TGTGCCAGCAGCTTGGGCAGGAACTATGGCTACACCTTC; CDR3aa: CASSLGRNYGYTF
j_gene: TRBJ2-1; v_gene: TRBV11-2; abundance: -; d_gene: -; CDR3nt: TGTGCCAGCAGCCTCGCCTACGCATACAATGAGCAGTTCTTC; CDR3aa: CASSLAYAYNEQFF
j_gene: TRBJ1-2; v_gene: TRBV5-1; abundance: -; d_gene: -; CDR3nt: TGCGCCAGCAGCTTGACCGGCTTTAAGTCAGGGTCTGGCTACACCTTC; CDR3aa: CASSLTGFKSGSGYTF
j_gene: TRBJ1-2; v_gene: TRBV30; abundance: -; d_gene: -; CDR3nt: TGTGCCTGGACAAGGGGCAGGGCCTATGGCTACACCTTC; CDR3aa: CAWTRGRAYGYTF
j_gene: TRBJ2-1; v_gene: TRBV10-3; abundance: -; d_gene: TRBD2; CDR3nt: TGTGCCATCAGTGAGTCGGGTCGGGAGGTCAATGAGCAGTTCTTC; CDR3aa: CAISESGREVNEQFF
j_gene: TRBJ1-6; v_gene: TRBV4-2; abundance: -; d_gene: TRBD1; CDR3nt: TGTGCCAGCAGCCAGTCTAACAGGGGAAGGAATTCACCCCTCCACTTT; CDR3aa: CASSQSNRGRNSPLHF
j_gene: TRBJ2-5; v_gene: TRBV7-7; abundance: -; d_gene: TRBD2; CDR3nt: TGTGCCAGCAGCCGGGGGGGGGCCATGCAAGAGACCCAGTACTTC; CDR3aa: CASSRGGAMQETQYF
j_gene: TRBJ2-1; v_gene: TRBV9; abundance: few; d_gene: -; CDR3nt: TGTGCCAGCAGCGCGCAGGATTACAATGAGCAGTTCTTC; CDR3aa: CASSAQDYNEQFF
j_gene: TRBJ2-6; v_gene: TRBV5-4; abundance: -; d_gene: TRBD2; CDR3nt: TGTGCCAGCGGGGGGGCTGGGGCCAACGTCCTGACTTTC; CDR3aa: CASGGAGANVLTF
j_gene: TRBJ2-4; v_gene: TRBV5-8; abundance: -; d_gene: -; CDR3nt: TGTGCCGCAGCCAGCCCTAGACTAGCCAAAAACATTCAGTACTTC; CDR3aa: CAAASPRLAKNIQYF
j_gene: TRBJ1-2; v_gene: TRBV28; abundance: -; d_gene: TRBD1; CDR3nt: TGTGCCAGCAGTTCGTGGACAGGGGGGACTTATGGCTACACCTTC; CDR3aa: CASSSWTGGTYGYTF
j_gene: TRBJ1-5; v_gene: TRBV19; abundance: once; d_gene: TRBD1; CDR3nt: TGTGCCAGTAGTATCAGGCAGGGGGCACATCAGCCCCAGCATTTT; CDR3aa: CASSIRQGAHQPQHF
j_gene: TRBJ2-5; v_gene: TRBV5-1; abundance: -; d_gene: -; CDR3nt: TGCGCCAGCAGCGTGGACTCCCAAGAGACCCAGTACTTC; CDR3aa: CASSVDSQETQYF
j_gene: TRBJ1-2; v_gene: TRBV28; abundance: -; d_gene: -; CDR3nt: TGTGCCAGCAGTTTTGAGGTGAACTATGGCTACACCTTC; CDR3aa: CASSFEVNYGYTF
j_gene: TRBJ1-3; v_gene: TRBV2; abundance: -; d_gene: TRBD1; CDR3nt: TGTGCCAGCAGTTCGGGACAGCCTTTCTCTGGAAACACCATATATTTT; CDR3aa: CASSSGQPFSGNTIYF
j_gene: TRBJ2-5; v_gene: TRBV10-3; abundance: -; d_gene: TRBD2; CDR3nt: TGTGCCATCAGACGTACCGGGGGGGGAGAGACCCAGTACTTC; CDR3aa: CAIRRTGGGETQYF
j_gene: TRBJ2-3; v_gene: TRBV5-6; abundance: -; d_gene: -; CDR3nt: TGTGCCAGCAGTTCCGGGACAGATACGCAGTATTTT; CDR3aa: CASSSGTDTQYF
j_gene: TRBJ2-1; v_gene: TRBV5-1; abundance: once; d_gene: -; CDR3nt: TGCGCCAGCAGCCGCTCCGGGGGAGGCTCCTACAATGAGCAGTTCTTC; CDR3aa: CASSRSGGGSYNEQFF
j_gene: TRBJ2-7; v_gene: TRBV2; abundance: -; d_gene: TRBD2; CDR3nt: TGTGCCAGAACGGGACTACCGGGTAAGAGAAAGTACTTC; CDR3aa: CARTGLPGKRKYF
j_gene: TRBJ2-3; v_gene: TRBV9; abundance: -; d_gene: TRBD2; CDR3nt: TGTGCCAGCTGGAGCGGGAGGGCGGGTACAGATACGCAGTATTTT; CDR3aa: CASWSGRAGTDTQYF
j_gene: TRBJ2-7; v_gene: TRBV7-2; abundance: -; d_gene: -; CDR3nt: TGTGCCAGCAGCCCGGAGGGTAACTCCTACGAGCAGTACTTC; CDR3aa: CASSPEGNSYEQYF
j_gene: TRBJ2-1; v_gene: TRBV6-4; abundance: -; d_gene: TRBD2; CDR3nt: TGTGCCAGCAGCCGGACGCGGGGGTATGAGCAGTTCTTC; CDR3aa: CASSRTRGYEQFF
j_gene: TRBJ2-3; v_gene: TRBV2; abundance: -; d_gene: TRBD1; CDR3nt: TGTGCCAGCAGTCCGGGACAGGGTACAGATACGCAGTATTTT; CDR3aa: CASSPGQGTDTQYF
j_gene: TRBJ1-2; v_gene: TRBV18; abundance: -; d_gene: -; CDR3nt: TGTGCCAGCTCACCCCGTATCGACGGCGAGGGTGGCTACACCTTC; CDR3aa: CASSPRIDGEGGYTF
j_gene: TRBJ2-7; v_gene: TRBV19; abundance: -; d_gene: TRBD1; CDR3nt: TGTGCCCTCGGGACAGCCTCCTACGAGCAGTACTTC; CDR3aa: CALGTASYEQYF
j_gene: TRBJ1-1; v_gene: TRBV28; abundance: -; d_gene: -; CDR3nt: TGTGCCAGCAGCGACCCGGAACAGGGTGGCGTGTACACTGAAGCTTTCTTT; CDR3aa: CASSDPEQGGVYTEAFF
j_gene: TRBJ2-1; v_gene: TRBV11-2; abundance: -; d_gene: TRBD2; CDR3nt: TGTGCCAGCAGCCAGCGGGAGTACTACAATGAGCAGTTCTTC; CDR3aa: CASSQREYYNEQFF